Listed here are 8 T cell receptor beta chains from one sample, sequenced in a study of glioma-infiltrating T cells. The iRepertoire nested amplicon-rescue multiplex PCR amplified TCR alpha and beta CDR3s from RNA. TCRdb re-called the multiplex PCR reads with MiXCR, one entry per CDR3 protein. The data contain a few hundred thousand distinct CDR3 sequences, roughly two fifths of them singletons. The sequenced sample was glioma tissue, nonneoplastic brain tissue, or PBMCs (not recorded which). Receptor source: a human donor with low-grade glioma or glioblastoma, undergoing nonglioma brain surgery, or in good health (not recorded which).

A remark on this clonotype: Its ends do not fully match the called genes, so a read error is possible. CDR3 residues: CASRWRAFENTKAFF. The CDR3 DNA follows: TGTGCCAGCAGGTGGCGGGCATTTGAGAACACTAAAGCTTTCTTT. This chain uses TRBV12-3 or TRBV12-4 with TRBJ1-1; D is uncertain. This CDR3 comprises 15 residues.

This clonotype was picked up many times. The CDR3 nucleotides read TGTGCCAGCAATCTCCAGGGGGCCGCCTATGGCTACACCTTC. Protein sequence: CASNLQGAAYGYTF. The chain carries TRBV28 and TRBJ1-2; TRBD1 matches 8 bases. Germline lookup yields CDR1 MDHEN and CDR2 SYDVKM. The CDR3 is 14 residues long. With 7 bases clipped from V and 4 bases from J, the junction kept 8 bases outside the gene matches.

As to this clonotype: One base away lies a much larger clone, so this may be a sequencing read error. The V gene is TRBV20-1, the J gene TRBJ2-3; TRBD2 matches at 9 bases. The CDR3 is 14 residues long. The germline gives CDR1 DFQATT, CDR2 SNEGSKA (reference sequence). CDR3 DNA: TGCAGTGCTTTACTAGCGGGCGACACAGGTACGCAGTATTTT. This encodes CSALLAGDTGTQYF.

This clonotype was detected a few times. The chain uses TRBV7-9 and TRBJ2-3, with D possibly TRBD2 on 6 matching bases. This CDR3 has 14 amino acids. Germline V gene lookup returns CDR1 SEHNR and CDR2 FQNEAQ (reference sequence). With 4 bases removed from V and 1 base from J, the gap between germline ends came to 9 bases. The CDR3 DNA is TGTGCCAGCAGCTACGGCGGGGGCACAGATACGCAGTATTTT. Translation: CASSYGGGTDTQYF. Full variable domain (remainder filled in from reference TRBV7-9 and TRBJ2-3): DTGVSQNPRHKITKRGQNVTFRCDPISEHNRLYWYRQTLGQGPEFLTYFQNEAQLEKSRLLSDRFSAERPKGSFSTLEIQRTEQGDSAMYLCASSYGGGTDTQYFGPGTRLTVL.

The CDR3 loop reads CSVATVYGYTF. The CDR3 DNA sequence: TGCAGCGTTGCGACCGTATATGGCTACACCTTC. This chain joins TRBV29-1 and TRBJ1-2, with D uncertain. Germline CDR1 is SQVTM and CDR2 is ANQGSEA. V was clipped by 4 bases and J by 5 bases, with 8 bases between them. The CDR3 sequence is 11 residues long.

The chain recombines TRBV9 with TRBJ2-7; D unclear. Germline V gene sequence: CDR1 SGDLS, CDR2 YYNGEE. The ends were cut back, 0 bases at V and 1 base at J, with 5 bases in the middle. The CDR3 consists of 13 residues. CDR3 sequence: CASSVGSSYEQYF. The CDR3 coding sequence is TGTGCCAGCAGCGTAGGATCATCCTACGAGCAGTACTTC.

This chain connects TRBV4-1 to TRBJ2-3; no clear D gene. This CDR3 comprises 15 residues. The V gene lost 0 bases and the J gene lost 10 bases, with 17 bases spanning the gap. The germline CDR1 and CDR2 sequences are MGHRA and YSYEKL. CDR3 in DNA: TGCGCCAGCAGCCAAGAAACAGTCCCCATGTATGCGCAGTATTTT. It encodes CASSQETVPMYAQYF.

For this clonotype: One junction end disagrees with the germline gene, perhaps due to a read error. The V and J genes are TRBV11-2 and TRBJ2-1, with D perhaps TRBD2 (6 bases). Germline CDR1 is SGHAT and CDR2 is FQNNGV. The CDR3 has 14 residues. The CDR3 nucleotides are TGTGCCGGCAGCTTAATCGGGAGTAGGAATGAGCAGTTCTTC. Translating gives CAGSLIGSRNEQFF.